The clone carrying this T cell receptor (beta chain) was counted at least ten times. The target antigen is unknown. Amplification by 5'RACE using constant-segment primers produced TCR alpha and TCR beta cDNA libraries that carried sample barcodes and UMIs. TCRdb used MiXCR to reprocess the 5' RACE reads, holding one entry per CDR3 protein. The sample has roughly 130,000 distinct CDR3 sequences; less than 6.5% are singletons. The trim removed 6 bases at V and 2 bases at J, leaving 4 bases unmatched. The CDR3 runs 15 residues. The data are from a study of T-cell memory formation after mild COVID-19. The study, taken as a whole, reports: Day 15 to 85 contractors were CD4/CD8 balanced; later expanders leaned CD4+. Pre-infection memory carried some responding clones, suggesting that cross-reactive memory joined.

The sample consisted of PBMCs or a T cell subset sorted from them (not recorded which). The rearrangement joins TRBV12-3 or TRBV12-4 to TRBJ1-5; 10 positions agree with TRBD1. This TCR was recovered from an adult woman who had mild COVID-19 (a few samples of this study predate the infection). Cell type and time point are not known. The CDR3 protein is CASSSGTGGNQPQHF. CDR3 DNA: TGTGCCAGCAGCTCCGGGACAGGGGGCAATCAGCCCCAGCATTTT.